This paragraph reports one TCR beta chain. Documented treatment: approximately 18 received Ad26.COV2.S at low or high dose, single or two shots; 5 received placebo; per-sample allocation not given. Material that was analyzed had been drawn on day 63 after the first vaccine or placebo injection. The shot given was an Ad26 vector that makes Wuhan-strain SARS-CoV-2 spike. The method was immunoSEQ multiplex PCR; TCRdb's version includes in-frame clones alone and lacks a portion of them. The table has roughly 270,000 clones, more than 70% seen once. The data derive from a study of Ad26.COV2.S vaccination and SARS-CoV-2 variants. Study background: By the intramuscular route, Ad26.COV2.S was given once, or twice 56 days apart.

V dropped 5 bases and J dropped 1 base, with 14 bases sitting between them. Germline V gives CDR1 SGHTA, CDR2 FQGNSA. This CDR3 comprises 15 residues. The chain couples TRBV7-2 to TRBJ2-5, with D hard to call. This material consisted of peripheral blood, taken in a trial of Ad26.COV2.S vaccine versus placebo. The clonotype was recovered from a person between 18 and 65 years old who received the Ad26.COV2.S COVID-19 vaccine or a placebo. The CDR3 DNA reads as TGTGCCAGCAGCAACCGTCTAGGGCTCCAAGAGACCCAGTACTTC. Its protein is CASSNRLGLQETQYF. The full variable domain, its missing parts supplied by reference TRBV7-2 and TRBJ2-5, is GAGVSQSPSNKVTEKGKDVELRCDPISGHTALYWYRQSLGQGLEFLIYFQGNSAPDKSGLPSDRFSAERTGGSVSTLTIQRTQQEDSAVYLCASSNRLGLQETQYFGPGTRLLVL.